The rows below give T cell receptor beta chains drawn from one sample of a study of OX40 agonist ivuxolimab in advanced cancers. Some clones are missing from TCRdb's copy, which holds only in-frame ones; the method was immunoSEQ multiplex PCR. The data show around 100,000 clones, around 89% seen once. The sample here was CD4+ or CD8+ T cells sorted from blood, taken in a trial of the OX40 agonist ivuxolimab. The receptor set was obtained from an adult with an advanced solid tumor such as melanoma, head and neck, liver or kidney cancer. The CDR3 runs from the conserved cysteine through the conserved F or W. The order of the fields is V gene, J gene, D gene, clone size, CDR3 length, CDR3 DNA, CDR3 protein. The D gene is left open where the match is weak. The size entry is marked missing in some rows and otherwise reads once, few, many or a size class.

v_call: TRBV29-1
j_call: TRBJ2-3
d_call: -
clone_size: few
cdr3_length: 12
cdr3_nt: TGCAGCGTTGCTAGGGGCCCAGATACGCAGTATTTT
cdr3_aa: CSVARGPDTQYF

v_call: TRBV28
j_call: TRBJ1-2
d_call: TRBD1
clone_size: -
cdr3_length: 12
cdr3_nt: TGTGCCAGCACCGACAGGGGCTCTGGCTACACCTTC
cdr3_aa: CASTDRGSGYTF

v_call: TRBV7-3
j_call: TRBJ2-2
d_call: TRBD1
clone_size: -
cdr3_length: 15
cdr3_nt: TGTGCCAGCAGCCGGGGACAGGGGAGAACCGGGGAGCTGTTTTTT
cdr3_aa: CASSRGQGRTGELFF

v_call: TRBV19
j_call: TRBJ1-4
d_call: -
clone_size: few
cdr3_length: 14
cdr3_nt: TGTGCCAGTAGTTCGACAGCAACTAATGAAAAACTGTTTTTT
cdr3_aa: CASSSTATNEKLFF

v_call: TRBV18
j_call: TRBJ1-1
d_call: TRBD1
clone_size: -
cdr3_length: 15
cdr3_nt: TGTGCCAGCTCACTTGCAGGGGGCAAGAACACTGAAGCTTTCTTT
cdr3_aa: CASSLAGGKNTEAFF

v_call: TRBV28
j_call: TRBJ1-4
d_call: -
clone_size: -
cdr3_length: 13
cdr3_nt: TGTGCCACTCGACAGACTAATAATGAAAAACTGTTTTTT
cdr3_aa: CATRQTNNEKLFF

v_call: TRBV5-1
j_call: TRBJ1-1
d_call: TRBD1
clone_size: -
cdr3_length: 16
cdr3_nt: TGCGCCAGCAGCTTGTCGTTGACGGGACAGAGCACTGAAGCTTTCTTT
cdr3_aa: CASSLSLTGQSTEAFF

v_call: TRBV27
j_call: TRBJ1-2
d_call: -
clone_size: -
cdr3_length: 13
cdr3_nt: TGTGCCAGCAGTAAAACGGCTTCCGGAGGCTACACCTTC
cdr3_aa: CASSKTASGGYTF

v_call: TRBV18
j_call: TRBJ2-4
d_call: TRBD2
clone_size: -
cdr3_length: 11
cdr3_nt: TGTGCCAGCTCCTTAAGCGGGGGACAGTACTTC
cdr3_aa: CASSLSGGQYF

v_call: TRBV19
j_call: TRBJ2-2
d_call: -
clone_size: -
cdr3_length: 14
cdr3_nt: TGTGCCAGTAGTATAGTATATGGACCCGGGGAGCTGTTTTTT
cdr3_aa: CASSIVYGPGELFF

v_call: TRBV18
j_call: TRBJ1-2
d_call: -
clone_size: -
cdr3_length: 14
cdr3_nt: TGTGCCAGCTCACCACTCCTGACTAACTATGGCTACACCTTC
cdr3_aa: CASSPLLTNYGYTF

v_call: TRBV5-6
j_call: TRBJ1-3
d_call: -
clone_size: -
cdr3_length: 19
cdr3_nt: TGTGCCAGCACCTATGGAGGGATCGCGGGCTCTCACTCTGGAAACACCATATATTTT
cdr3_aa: CASTYGGIAGSHSGNTIYF

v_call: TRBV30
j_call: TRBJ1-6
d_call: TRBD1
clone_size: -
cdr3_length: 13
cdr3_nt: TGTGCCCAAGGACAGGGTATGAGTTCACCCCTCCACTTT
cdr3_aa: CAQGQGMSSPLHF

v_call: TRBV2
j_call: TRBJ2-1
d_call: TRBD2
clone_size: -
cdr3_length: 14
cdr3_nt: TGTGCCAGCACGGGCGGGAGGCGACACAATGAGCAGTTCTTC
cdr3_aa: CASTGGRRHNEQFF

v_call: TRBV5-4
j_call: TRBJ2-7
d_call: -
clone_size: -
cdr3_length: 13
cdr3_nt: TGTGCCAGCAGCCTGGACAGACCCTACGAGCAGTACTTC
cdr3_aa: CASSLDRPYEQYF

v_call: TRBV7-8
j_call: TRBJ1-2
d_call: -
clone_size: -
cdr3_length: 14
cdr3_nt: TGTGCCTCTGTCAGAGGCAGTTCTAACTATGGCTACACCTTC
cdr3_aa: CASVRGSSNYGYTF

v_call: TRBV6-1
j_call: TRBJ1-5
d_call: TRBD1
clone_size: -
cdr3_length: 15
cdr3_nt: TGTGCCAGCAGTATTCAGGGGGGCATCAATCAGCCCCAGCATTTT
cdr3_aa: CASSIQGGINQPQHF

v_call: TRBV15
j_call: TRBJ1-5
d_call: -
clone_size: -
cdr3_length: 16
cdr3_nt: TGTGCCACCAGCACCCTGACAGATTATAGCAATCAGCCCCAGCATTTT
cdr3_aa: CATSTLTDYSNQPQHF

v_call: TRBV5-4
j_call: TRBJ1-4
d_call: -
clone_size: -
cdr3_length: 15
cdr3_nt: TGTGCCAGCAGCTTTAACCGGGCGCGAGACGAAAAACTGTTTTTT
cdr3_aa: CASSFNRARDEKLFF

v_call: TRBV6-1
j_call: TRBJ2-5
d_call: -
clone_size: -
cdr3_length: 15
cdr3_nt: TGTGCCAGCAGTGGGACTTTGACAGGACAAGAGACCCAGTACTTC
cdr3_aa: CASSGTLTGQETQYF

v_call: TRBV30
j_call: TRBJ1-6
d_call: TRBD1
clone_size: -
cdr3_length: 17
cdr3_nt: TGTGCCTGGAGTCTTGACAGGGGTACCTCCTATAATTCACCCCTCCACTTT
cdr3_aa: CAWSLDRGTSYNSPLHF

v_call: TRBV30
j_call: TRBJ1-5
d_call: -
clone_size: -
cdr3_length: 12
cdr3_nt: TGTGCCTGGGGGGATTACGATCAGCCCCAGCATTTT
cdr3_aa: CAWGDYDQPQHF

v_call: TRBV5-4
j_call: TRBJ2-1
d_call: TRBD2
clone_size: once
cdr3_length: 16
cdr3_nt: TGTGCCAGCAGCTTGGCCCTAGCGGGAGGGTCGGGTGAGCAGTTCTTC
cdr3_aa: CASSLALAGGSGEQFF

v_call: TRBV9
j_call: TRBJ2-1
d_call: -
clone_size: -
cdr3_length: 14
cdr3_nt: TGTGCCAGCAGCCCCCGGGACACGGACAATGAGCAGTTCTTC
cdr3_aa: CASSPRDTDNEQFF

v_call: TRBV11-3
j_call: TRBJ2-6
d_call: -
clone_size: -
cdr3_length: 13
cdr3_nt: TGTGCCAGCAGCTTATCTGGGGCCAACGTCCTGACTTTC
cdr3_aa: CASSLSGANVLTF

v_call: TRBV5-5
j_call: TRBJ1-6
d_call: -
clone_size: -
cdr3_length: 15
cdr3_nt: TGTGCCAGCAGCTTGTTAGTGTCAGAGAATTCACCCCTCCACTTT
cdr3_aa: CASSLLVSENSPLHF

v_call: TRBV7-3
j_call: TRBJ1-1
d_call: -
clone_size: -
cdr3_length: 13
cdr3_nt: TGTGCCAGCAGCCGACCAGGGACGGGTGAAGCTTTCTTT
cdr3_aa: CASSRPGTGEAFF

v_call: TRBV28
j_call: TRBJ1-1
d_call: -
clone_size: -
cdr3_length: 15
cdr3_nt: TGTGCCAGCAGTATATCAACAGGGCCGAACACTGAAGCTTTCTTT
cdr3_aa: CASSISTGPNTEAFF

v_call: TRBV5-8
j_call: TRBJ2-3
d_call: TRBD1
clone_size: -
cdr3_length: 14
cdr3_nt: TGTGCCAGCAGCACGGGACAGTACACAGATACGCAGTATTTT
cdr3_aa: CASSTGQYTDTQYF

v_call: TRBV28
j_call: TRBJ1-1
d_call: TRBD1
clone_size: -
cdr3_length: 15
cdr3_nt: TGTGCCAGCAGTTTACCGAGACAGGGGCGGGGAGAAGCTTTCTTT
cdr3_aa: CASSLPRQGRGEAFF

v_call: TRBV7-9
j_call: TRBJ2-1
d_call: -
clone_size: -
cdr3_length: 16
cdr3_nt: TGTGCCAGCAGCTTTTATGCTGGGGTAACGGACAATGAGCAGTTCTTC
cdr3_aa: CASSFYAGVTDNEQFF

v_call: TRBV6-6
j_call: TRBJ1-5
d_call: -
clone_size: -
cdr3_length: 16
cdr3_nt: TGTGCCAGCAGCAACGGACCTGGTCGGGGCAATCAGCCCCAGCATTTT
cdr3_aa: CASSNGPGRGNQPQHF

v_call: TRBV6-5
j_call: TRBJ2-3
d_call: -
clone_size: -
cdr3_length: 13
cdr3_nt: TGTGCCAGCAGGGATTCAAGTGCAGATACGCAGTATTTT
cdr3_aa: CASRDSSADTQYF

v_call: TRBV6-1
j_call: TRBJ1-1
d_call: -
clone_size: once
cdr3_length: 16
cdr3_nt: TGTGCCAGCAGTGAGGAGTGGGGACTCCCGAACACTGAAGCTTTCTTT
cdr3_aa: CASSEEWGLPNTEAFF

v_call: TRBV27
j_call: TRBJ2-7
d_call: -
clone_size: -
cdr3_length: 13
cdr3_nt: TGTGCCAGCAGTCCGTCCGGGTCCTACGAGCAGTACTTC
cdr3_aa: CASSPSGSYEQYF

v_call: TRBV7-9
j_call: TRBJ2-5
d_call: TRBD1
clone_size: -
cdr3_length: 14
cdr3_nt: TGTGCCAGCAGCAAAGGACAGGGCCAAGAGACCCAGTACTTC
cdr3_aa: CASSKGQGQETQYF

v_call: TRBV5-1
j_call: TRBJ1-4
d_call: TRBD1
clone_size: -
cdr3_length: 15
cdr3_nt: TGCGCCAGCAGTCAAACAGGGGCCCGTAATGAAAAACTGTTTTTT
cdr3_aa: CASSQTGARNEKLFF

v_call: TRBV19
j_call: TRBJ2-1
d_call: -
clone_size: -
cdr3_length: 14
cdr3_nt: TGTGCCACGGGGGAACGGGTCGGTTCCAATGAGCAGTTCTTC
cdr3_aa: CATGERVGSNEQFF

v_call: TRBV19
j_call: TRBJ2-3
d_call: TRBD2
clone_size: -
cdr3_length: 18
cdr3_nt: TGTGCCAGTAGTATAGACTTCTCACTAGCGGGAGTTGCAGATACGCAGTATTTT
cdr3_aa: CASSIDFSLAGVADTQYF

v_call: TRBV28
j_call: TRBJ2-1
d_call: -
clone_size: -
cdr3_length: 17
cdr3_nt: TGTGCCAGCAGTCTTAGCAACCCCATAACCTTTTACAATGAGCAGTTCTTC
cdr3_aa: CASSLSNPITFYNEQFF

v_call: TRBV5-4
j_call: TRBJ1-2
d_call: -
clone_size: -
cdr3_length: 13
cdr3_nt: TGTGCCAGCAGCGCCCCGGGGGCCCACGGCTACACCTTC
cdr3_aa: CASSAPGAHGYTF

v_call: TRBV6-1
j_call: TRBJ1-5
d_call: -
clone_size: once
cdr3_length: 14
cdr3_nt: TGTGCCAGCAGTGAAGTACAAGTGGGTCGTCCCCAGCATTTT
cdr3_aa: CASSEVQVGRPQHF

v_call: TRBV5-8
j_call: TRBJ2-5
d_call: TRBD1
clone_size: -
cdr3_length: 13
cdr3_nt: TGTGCCAGCAGCTTGACAGGGGCAGAGACCCAGTACTTC
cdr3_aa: CASSLTGAETQYF

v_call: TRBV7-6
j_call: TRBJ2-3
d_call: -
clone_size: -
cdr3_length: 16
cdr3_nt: TGTGCCAGCAGCTTAGGATTGACAGGAAGCACAGATACGCAGTATTTT
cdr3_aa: CASSLGLTGSTDTQYF

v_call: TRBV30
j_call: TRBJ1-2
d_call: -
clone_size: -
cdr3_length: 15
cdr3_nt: TGTGCCTGGAGTGCCGGGGGCCCTTTTAACTATGGCTACACCTTC
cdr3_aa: CAWSAGGPFNYGYTF